This T cell receptor beta chain was found in a study of blood T cell repertoires in COVID-19. Study context: The United States, Italy and Spain were the sources of the acute and convalescent COVID-19 samples. The analysed material was cDNA or gDNA that came from T cells, B-cell-depleted T cells, or PBMCs.

V dropped 6 bases and J dropped 1; count of bases not matched to a gene: 6. Germline V gene data show CDR1 as KGHSH and CDR2 as LQKENI. The CDR3 has 14 residues. Measured with immunoSEQ multiplex PCR; TCRdb has only the in-frame clones, and not every one. The table lists some 70,000 clones, around four fifths of them singletons. The TCR originated in a woman aged 50 to 60 with acute or convalescent COVID-19. V is TRBV18 and J is TRBJ2-7; 7 bases fit TRBD1. The specimen was peripheral blood. This CDR3 reads CASSPGQTSYEQYF. The CDR3 nucleotides read TGTGCCAGCTCCCCGGGACAGACTTCCTACGAGCAGTACTTC. Based on the CDR3 plus reference TRBV18 and TRBJ2-7, the full variable domain is NAGVMQNPRHLVRRRGQEARLRCSPMKGHSHVYWYRQLPEEGLKFMVYLQKENIIDESGMPKERFSAEFPKEGPSILRIQQVVRGDSAAYFCASSPGQTSYEQYFGPGTRLTVT.